The clone carrying this T cell receptor (beta chain) showed up just a few times. The data derive from a study of blood T cells in healthy people across ages. A J-beta primer mix and a sample-barcoded 5' primer were used in a second PCR of roughly 6 to 12 cycles. MiXCR, applied by TCRdb to the 5' RACE reads, yields one record per CDR3 protein. In the table there are some 900,000 distinct CDR3 sequences, 45% to 50% of which are singletons. There are 18 residues in the CDR3. Per the germline V gene, CDR1 is LGHDT and CDR2 is YNNKEL (reference sequence). The junction had 12 bases not matched to a gene; V was cut back by 3 bases and J by 6 bases.

This clonotype originated in a man aged 30 to 45 in good health. Sequenced sample: blood. The chain joins TRBV3-1 to TRBJ2-3; 13 positions agree with TRBD2. The CDR3 spells CASSQQLTSGGPLDTQYF. As DNA, the CDR3 is TGTGCCAGCAGCCAGCAATTGACTAGCGGGGGGCCATTGGATACGCAGTATTTT.